Listed here are 27 T cell receptor beta chains from one sample, sequenced in a study of blood T cell repertoires in COVID-19. Profiled with immunoSEQ multiplex PCR; TCRdb holds only in-frame clones, not every one. The table includes roughly 200,000 clones, roughly 85% detected once. Sequencing was performed on PBMCs or T cells enriched from blood (not recorded which). The receptors were gathered from a woman aged 40 to 50 with acute COVID-19.

The rearrangement links TRBV4-3 to TRBJ2-1; no firm D call. Trimming cost V 4 bases and J 0 bases, with 4 bases left between them. Germline assignment: CDR1 LGHNA and CDR2 YSLEER. There are 13 residues in the CDR3. This chain's CDR3 is CASSPSSYNEQFF. The CDR3, as DNA: TGCGCCAGCAGCCCTAGCTCCTACAATGAGCAGTTCTTC.

The chain carries TRBV9 and TRBJ1-2, with 7 bases identical to TRBD1. This CDR3 region has 15 residues. Trimming took 5 bases from V and 0 from J; bases not matched to a gene: 7. CDR1 SGDLS and CDR2 YYNGEE come from the germline V gene. In nucleotides, the CDR3 is TGTGCCAGCAGTCTGGGGACAGACTCTAACTATGGCTACACCTTC. This translates into CASSLGTDSNYGYTF.

The CDR3 region is CASSLGGPSNQPQHF. As DNA, the CDR3 is TGTGCCAGCAGTTTAGGAGGCCCTAGCAATCAGCCCCAGCATTTT. V is TRBV27 and J is TRBJ1-5; no clear D. This CDR3 contains 15 residues. Germline CDR1 and CDR2: MNHEY and SMNVEV (reference sequence). Trimming stripped 2 bases from V and 0 bases from J, with 8 bases between.

This sequence joins TRBV29-1 and TRBJ1-1; D call uncertain. CDR1 and CDR2 (germline): SQVTM, ANQGSEA. Trimming stripped 7 bases from V and 1 base from J, with 19 bases between. CDR3 length equals 15 residues. CDR3 residues: CSAKSGFPGNTEAFF. The CDR3 DNA is TGCAGCGCCAAAAGCGGATTCCCGGGGAACACTGAAGCTTTCTTT. The full variable domain, with the rest looked up from reference TRBV29-1 and TRBJ1-1, is SAVISQKPSRDICQRGTSLTIQCQVDSQVTMMFWYRQQPGQSLTLIATANQGSEATYESGFVIDKFPISRPNLTFSTLTVSNMSPEDSSIYLCSAKSGFPGNTEAFFGQGTRLTVV.

V is TRBV9 and J is TRBJ2-1; D is undetermined. The CDR3 consists of 16 residues. CDR1 SGDLS and CDR2 YYNGEE come from the germline V gene. V dropped 1 base and J dropped 5 bases, with 16 bases sitting between them. The CDR3 DNA reads as TGTGCCAGCAGCGTAAGAGACACGACCATCAACAATGAGCAGTTCTTC. It translates to CASSVRDTTINNEQFF.

The V and J genes are TRBV27 and TRBJ1-5; the match to TRBD1 covers 7 bases. V shed 4 bases, J shed 4 bases, and the junction held 13 bases outside the gene matches. The CDR3 length is 17 residues. The germline gives CDR1 MNHEY, CDR2 SMNVEV (reference sequence). The CDR3, as DNA: TGTGCCAGCAGTTCCCCGGGACAGAGTCCTATTAATCAGCCCCAGCATTTT. Residues: CASSSPGQSPINQPQHF.

The V and J genes are TRBV12-3 or TRBV12-4 and TRBJ1-1; the D is unclear. The V and J ends lost 4 bases and 7 bases respectively, with 10 bases between them. The CDR3 contains 12 residues. DNA of the CDR3: TGTGCCAGCAGTTCTCTCCGACTTGAAGCTTTCTTT. Translation gives CASSSLRLEAFF.

V usage is TRBV3-1 (or the pseudogene TRBV3-2) and J usage is TRBJ1-2; D remains ambiguous. Germline CDR1 reads LGHDT; CDR2 reads YNNKEL (reference sequence). Trimming removed 4 bases at V and 9 bases at J, with 9 bases between. The CDR3 is made up of 11 amino acids. The CDR3 here is CASSRSTRYTF. Written as DNA, the CDR3 is TGTGCCAGCAGCCGATCCACTCGCTACACCTTC.

V and J are TRBV9 and TRBJ1-6; no clear D. The CDR3 is 15 residues long. With 0 bases removed from V and 5 bases from J, the gap between germline ends came to 9 bases. CDR1 is SGDLS, CDR2 YYNGEE, per germline. CDR3 bases: TGTGCCAGCAGCGTAGATGGTAGAAATAATTCACCCCTCCACTTT. This codes for CASSVDGRNNSPLHF. Drawing the rest from reference TRBV9 and TRBJ1-6, the complete variable domain is DSGVTQTPKHLITATGQRVTLRCSPRSGDLSVYWYQQSLDQGLQFLIQYYNGEERAKGNILERFSAQQFPDLHSELNLSSLELGDSALYFCASSVDGRNNSPLHFGNGTRLTVT.

V and J are TRBV27 and TRBJ1-2, with 7 bases that match TRBD1. The ends lost 10 bases at V and 3 bases at J; junction bases unmatched: 11. Germline CDR1 and CDR2: MNHEY and SMNVEV (reference sequence). CDR3 size: 14 residues. CDR3 nucleotide sequence: TGTGCCATCAAGGGGGCACCTAGGTACTATGGCTACACCTTC. This gives the protein CAIKGAPRYYGYTF.

This chain connects TRBV5-5 to TRBJ1-1, with a possible D match to TRBD1 (6 bases). V dropped 4 bases and J dropped 0 bases, with 16 bases sitting between them. The CDR3 runs to 16 residues. The V gene's germline CDR1 is SGHKS and CDR2 YYEKEE (reference sequence). DNA of the CDR3: TGTGCCAGCAGCACGGACTGGACAGCTATGAACACTGAAGCTTTCTTT. This gives the protein CASSTDWTAMNTEAFF.

This clone was recorded once. The V gene is TRBV6-2 or TRBV6-3, the J gene TRBJ2-1, with D perhaps matching TRBD2 (5 bases). The CDR3 consists of 15 residues. The V end lost 2 bases, the J end lost 0 bases, and 8 bases lay between the germline ends. In germline, CDR1 is MNHEY, CDR2 SVGEGT. The CDR3 here is CASSYGGFSYNEQFF. CDR3 DNA sequence: TGTGCCAGCAGTTACGGCGGGTTCTCCTACAATGAGCAGTTCTTC.

This clone has only a few counts. The sample has other DNA sequences that encode this CDR3 too. The V and J genes are TRBV6-5 and TRBJ1-1, with 8 bases fitting TRBD1. This CDR3 region has 15 residues. V dropped 6 bases and J dropped 0; count of bases not matched to a gene: 6. Germline loops: CDR1 MNHEY, CDR2 SVGAGI. In DNA, the CDR3 is TGTGCCAGCAGAGACAGGGGCCGCGTGAACACTGAAGCTTTCTTT. It translates to CASRDRGRVNTEAFF.

The rearrangement joins TRBV5-1 to TRBJ2-1; 9 bases map to TRBD2. Germline V gene sequence: CDR1 SGHRS, CDR2 YFSETQ. The ends lost 4 bases at V and 4 bases at J; junction bases unmatched: 18. This CDR3 spans 19 amino acids. CDR3 protein: CASSHRTSPSRGGYNEQFF. The DNA for the CDR3 is TGCGCCAGCAGCCACCGTACCTCTCCGTCGCGGGGGGGGTACAATGAGCAGTTCTTC.

The chain uses TRBV19 and TRBJ1-1; D may be TRBD1 (5 bases). The CDR3 consists of 16 residues. The V end lost 6 bases, the J end lost 4 bases, and 21 bases lay between the germline ends. Germline V gene data show CDR1 as LNHDA and CDR2 as SQIVND (reference sequence). CDR3 coding DNA: TGTGCCAGTAGGGGGACTCCGGAGGCACGGGGCACTGAAGCTTTCTTT. It codes for CASRGTPEARGTEAFF.

This chain uses TRBV19 with TRBJ2-1; 7 nucleotides agree with TRBD2. Looked up from germline, CDR1 is LNHDA and CDR2 is SQIVND (reference sequence). V gave up 10 bases and J gave up 2 bases; unmatched junction bases: 8. This CDR3 has 14 amino acids. This CDR3 reads CATSTSGAYNEQFF. The CDR3 DNA reads as TGTGCCACCTCGACCAGCGGGGCCTACAATGAGCAGTTCTTC.

This CDR3 reads CASSYITVSYGYTF. CDR3 coding DNA: TGTGCCAGCAGCTATATTACAGTCTCCTATGGCTACACCTTC. V gene TRBV5-8 combines with J gene TRBJ1-2; the D is unclear. CDR1 and CDR2 (germline): SGHTS, YDEGEE. CDR3 length equals 14 residues. V shed 3 bases and J shed 4 bases, with 13 bases lying between them.

This rearrangement joins TRBV18 to TRBJ1-1; D is perhaps TRBD1 (6 bases). Germline V gene data show CDR1 as KGHSH and CDR2 as LQKENI. This CDR3 contains 14 residues. V was shortened by 2 bases and J by 5 bases, with 12 bases between the two germline ends. In DNA form, the CDR3 reads TGTGCCAGCTCACCAGGCGGGGGGCGGACTGAAGCTTTCTTT. Amino acids: CASSPGGGRTEAFF.

The gene calls are TRBV24-1 and TRBJ1-2; the D gene is possibly TRBD1 (5 bases). V was cut by 9 bases and J by 3 bases, with 16 bases left in between. Germline assignment: CDR1 KGHDR and CDR2 SFDVKD. This CDR3 region has 14 residues. CDR3 sequence (DNA): TGTGCCACCGGCGGGGGGGTTTTTCACTATGGCTACACCTTC. Protein: CATGGGVFHYGYTF.

The rearrangement uses TRBV19 and TRBJ1-2, with 7 bases aligning to TRBD1. The germline gives CDR1 LNHDA, CDR2 SQIVND (reference sequence). V shed 4 bases and J 1 base; nucleotides not matched to a gene: 18. This CDR3 spans 19 amino acids. Written as DNA, the CDR3 is TGTGCCAGTAGTAGGCGGCCCTCAGGGGGAGTAGGACTTAACTATGGCTACACCTTC. Protein sequence: CASSRRPSGGVGLNYGYTF.

This clone has more than one count but fewer than ten. This chain uses TRBV13 with TRBJ2-1; D is possibly TRBD1 (6 bases). Germline CDR1 is PRHDT and CDR2 is FYEKMQ (reference sequence). CDR3 length: 21 residues. Trimming took 8 bases from V and 7 from J, leaving 39 bases between them. CDR3 bases: TGTGCCAGCCTAGCCCGAGCCCTTCCACAGGGTAGGTCCGATATTTTGAATGAGCAGTTCTTC. Protein sequence: CASLARALPQGRSDILNEQFF.

This chain connects TRBV5-6 to TRBJ1-3, with D possibly matching TRBD1 (6 bases). CDR1 and CDR2 from the germline V gene are SGHDT and YYEEEE. The CDR3 spans 18 residues. The V end was cut by 1 base, the J end by 0 bases, with 17 bases between. The CDR3 nucleotides are TGTGCCAGCAGCTTGTGGGGCCAGGGGTTGATCTCTGGAAACACCATATATTTT. Amino acid sequence: CASSLWGQGLISGNTIYF.

This chain's CDR3 is CASSDNPGQVIYGYTF. CDR3 nucleotides: TGTGCCAGCAGCGACAATCCGGGACAGGTTATCTATGGCTACACCTTC. The rearrangement uses TRBV9 and TRBJ1-2, with TRBD1 matching over 8 bases. J was trimmed by 4 bases and V by 3 bases; bases with no gene match: 11. The CDR3 contains 16 residues. Per germline, CDR1 SGDLS and CDR2 YYNGEE.

The chain joins TRBV5-1 to TRBJ1-1; perhaps TRBD1 as D (6 bases). V was pared by 1 base and J by 8 bases, with 21 bases between. The CDR3 has 16 residues. Germline loops: CDR1 SGHRS, CDR2 YFSETQ. The CDR3 is CASSLMSRGRSEEAFF. In DNA, the CDR3 is TGCGCCAGCAGCTTGATGTCCAGGGGCAGATCTGAAGAAGCTTTCTTT. The full variable domain, its missing parts supplied by reference TRBV5-1 and TRBJ1-1, is KAGVTQTPRYLIKTRGQQVTLSCSPISGHRSVSWYQQTPGQGLQFLFEYFSETQRNKGNFPGRFSGRQFSNSRSEMNVSTLELGDSALYLCASSLMSRGRSEEAFFGQGTRLTVV.

CDR3 sequence: CASSPTGNTEAFF. Written as DNA, the CDR3 is TGTGCCAGTAGTCCGACGGGGAACACTGAAGCTTTCTTT. V usage is TRBV19 and J usage is TRBJ1-1; D remains ambiguous. Per germline, CDR1 LNHDA and CDR2 SQIVND (reference sequence). Trimming pared 5 bases from V and 1 base from J, leaving 8 bases between. CDR3 length: 13 residues.

The V and J genes are TRBV5-1 and TRBJ1-6, with 9 bases fitting TRBD1. This CDR3 contains 17 residues. Germline V CDR1 and CDR2: SGHRS, YFSETQ. Trimming took 4 bases from V and 0 from J; bases not matched to a gene: 5. The CDR3 DNA reads TGCGCCAGCAGCCCCACGGACAGGGGCTCCTATAATTCACCCCTCCACTTT. Amino acids: CASSPTDRGSYNSPLHF.

The V call is TRBV7-2, the J call TRBJ1-2; D ambiguous. The CDR3 is 15 residues long. The V end was cut by 1 base, the J end by 9 bases, with 18 bases between. Germline V lookup: CDR1 SGHTA, CDR2 FQGNSA. CDR3 sequence reads: CASSLGAQVARSYTF. The DNA of the CDR3 is TGTGCCAGCAGCTTAGGGGCTCAGGTGGCCCGCAGCTACACCTTC. The whole variable domain, remainder taken from reference TRBV7-2 and TRBJ1-2, is GAGVSQSPSNKVTEKGKDVELRCDPISGHTALYWYRQSLGQGLEFLIYFQGNSAPDKSGLPSDRFSAERTGGSVSTLTIQRTQQEDSAVYLCASSLGAQVARSYTFGSGTRLTVV.